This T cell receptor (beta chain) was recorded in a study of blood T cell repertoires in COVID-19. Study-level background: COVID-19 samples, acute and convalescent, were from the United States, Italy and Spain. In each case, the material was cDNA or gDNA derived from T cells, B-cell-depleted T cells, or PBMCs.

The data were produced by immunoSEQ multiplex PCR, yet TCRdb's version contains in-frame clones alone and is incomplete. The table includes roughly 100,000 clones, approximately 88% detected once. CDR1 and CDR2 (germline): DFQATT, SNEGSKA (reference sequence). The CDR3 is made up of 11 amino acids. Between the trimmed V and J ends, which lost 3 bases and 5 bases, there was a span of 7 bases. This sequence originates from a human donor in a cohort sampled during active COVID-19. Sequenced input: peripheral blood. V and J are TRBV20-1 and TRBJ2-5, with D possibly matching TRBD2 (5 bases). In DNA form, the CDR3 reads TGCAGTGCTAGGGGAGAGGAGACCCAGTACTTC. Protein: CSARGEETQYF.